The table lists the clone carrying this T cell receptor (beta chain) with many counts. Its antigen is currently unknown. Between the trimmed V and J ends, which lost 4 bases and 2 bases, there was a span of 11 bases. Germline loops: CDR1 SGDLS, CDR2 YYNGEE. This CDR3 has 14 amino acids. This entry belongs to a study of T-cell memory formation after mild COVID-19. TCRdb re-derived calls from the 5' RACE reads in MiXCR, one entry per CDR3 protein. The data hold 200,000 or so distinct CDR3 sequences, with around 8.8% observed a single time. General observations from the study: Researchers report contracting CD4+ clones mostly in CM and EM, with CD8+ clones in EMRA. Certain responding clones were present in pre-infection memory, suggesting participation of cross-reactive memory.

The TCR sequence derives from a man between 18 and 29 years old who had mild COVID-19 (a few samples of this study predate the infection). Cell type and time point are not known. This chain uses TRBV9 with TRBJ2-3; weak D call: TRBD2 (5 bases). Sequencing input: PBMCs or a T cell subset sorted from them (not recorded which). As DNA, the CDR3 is TGTGCCAGCAGCCCAGGAGGCTCCACAGATACGCAGTATTTT. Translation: CASSPGGSTDTQYF. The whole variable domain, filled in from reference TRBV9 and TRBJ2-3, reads DSGVTQTPKHLITATGQRVTLRCSPRSGDLSVYWYQQSLDQGLQFLIQYYNGEERAKGNILERFSAQQFPDLHSELNLSSLELGDSALYFCASSPGGSTDTQYFGPGTRLTVL.